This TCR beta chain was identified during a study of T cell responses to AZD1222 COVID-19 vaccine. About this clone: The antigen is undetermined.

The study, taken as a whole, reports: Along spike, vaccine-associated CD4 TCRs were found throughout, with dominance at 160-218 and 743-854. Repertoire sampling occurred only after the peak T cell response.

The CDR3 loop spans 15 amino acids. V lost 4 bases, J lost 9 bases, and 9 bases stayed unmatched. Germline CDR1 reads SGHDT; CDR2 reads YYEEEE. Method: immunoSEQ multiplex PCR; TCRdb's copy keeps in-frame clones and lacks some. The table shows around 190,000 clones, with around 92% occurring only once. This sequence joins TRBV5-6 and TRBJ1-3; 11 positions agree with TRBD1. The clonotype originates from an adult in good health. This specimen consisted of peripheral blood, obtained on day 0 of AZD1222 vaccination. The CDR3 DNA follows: TGTGCCAGCAGCCTAACCGGGACAGGGGGGCGCACCATATATTTT. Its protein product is CASSLTGTGGRTIYF.